This TCR beta chain was recovered during a study of control samples from healthy donors and cancer patients. Sequencing used immunoSEQ multiplex PCR; TCRdb keeps in-frame clones, though not all of them. The sample holds fewer than 200,000 clones, roughly 94% seen once. The origin of this receptor is a man aged 55-75 years with colorectal cancer. Material: PBMCs.

In nucleotides, the CDR3 is TGTGCCAGCAGTTTACGAGGGGTGGGAGGCTACACCTTC. It codes for CASSLRGVGGYTF. The chain couples TRBV12-3 or TRBV12-4 to TRBJ1-2, with a possible D match to TRBD1 (5 bases). The CDR3 extends over 13 amino acids. The V end lost 2 bases, the J end lost 8 bases, and 12 bases lay between the germline ends.